This T cell receptor beta chain was found in a study of brain metastases from non-small cell lung cancer. Profiling relied on immunoSEQ multiplex PCR, and the TCRdb table lists in-frame clones only, not all of them. The sample includes over 2,000 clones, approximately 80% of them seen just once. Study conclusions and caveats: Metastases had sparse T cells but largely shared repertoires with primaries.

This clone was seen a handful of times. The target antigen is unknown. Germline lookup yields CDR1 MDHEN and CDR2 SYDVKM. The V and J ends lost 5 bases and 6 bases, in that order; junction bases with no gene match: 3. The CDR3 sequence is 15 residues long. The sample consisted of tissue from a brain metastasis. This receptor was taken from a donor at least 40 years old with non-small cell lung cancer. V gene TRBV28 combines with J gene TRBJ2-1, with 14 bases matching TRBD2. CDR3 bases: TGTGCCAGCAGTGGGACTAGCGGGAGCCGCAATGAGCAGTTCTTC. Translating gives CASSGTSGSRNEQFF.